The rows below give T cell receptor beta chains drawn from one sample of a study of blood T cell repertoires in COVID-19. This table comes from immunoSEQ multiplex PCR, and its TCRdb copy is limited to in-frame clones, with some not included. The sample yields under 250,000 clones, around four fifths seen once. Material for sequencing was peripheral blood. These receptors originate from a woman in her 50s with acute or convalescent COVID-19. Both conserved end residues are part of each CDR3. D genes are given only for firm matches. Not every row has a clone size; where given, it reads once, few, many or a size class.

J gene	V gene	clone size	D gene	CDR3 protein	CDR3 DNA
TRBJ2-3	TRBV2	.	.	CASSGQGPTDTQYF	TGTGCCAGCTCCGGTCAGGGGCCCACAGATACGCAGTATTTT
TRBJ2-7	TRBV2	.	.	CASRSRDWPYEQYF	TGTGCCAGCAGGTCCCGGGACTGGCCCTACGAGCAGTACTTC
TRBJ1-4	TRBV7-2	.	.	CASSLQKNEKLFF	TGTGCCAGCAGCTTACAGAAAAATGAAAAACTGTTTTTT
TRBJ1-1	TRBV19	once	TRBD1	CASSIDFTGGTEAFF	TGTGCCAGTAGTATAGATTTTACAGGGGGCACTGAAGCTTTCTTT
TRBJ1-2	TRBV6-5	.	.	CATGELGGDYGYTF	TGTGCCACCGGGGAACTGGGAGGGGACTATGGCTACACCTTC
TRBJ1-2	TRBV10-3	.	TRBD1	CAISPRGQAYGYTF	TGTGCCATCAGTCCACGGGGACAGGCCTATGGCTACACCTTC
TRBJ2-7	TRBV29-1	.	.	CSVDDGAYEQYF	TGCAGCGTTGACGACGGGGCCTACGAGCAGTACTTC
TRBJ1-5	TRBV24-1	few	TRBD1	CATSRQGSNQPQHF	TGTGCCACCTCGAGACAGGGATCGAATCAGCCCCAGCATTTT
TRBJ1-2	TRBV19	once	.	CASSMSEANYGYTF	TGTGCCAGTAGTATGTCGGAGGCTAACTATGGCTACACCTTC
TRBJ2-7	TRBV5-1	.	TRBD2	CASSIAGALEQYF	TGCGCCAGCAGCATAGCGGGTGCCCTTGAGCAGTACTTC
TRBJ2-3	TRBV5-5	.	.	CASSFGPAGDTQYF	TGTGCCAGCAGCTTTGGGCCCGCGGGAGATACGCAGTATTTT
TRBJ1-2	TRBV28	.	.	CASSLRGNGYTF	TGTGCCAGCAGTTTGAGGGGGAATGGCTACACCTTC
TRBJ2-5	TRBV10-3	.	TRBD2	CAISDPTSGRETQYF	TGTGCCATCAGTGACCCGACTAGCGGGAGAGAGACCCAGTACTTC
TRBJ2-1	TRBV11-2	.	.	CASSLGQVYNEQFF	TGTGCCAGCAGCTTAGGTCAGGTCTACAATGAGCAGTTCTTC
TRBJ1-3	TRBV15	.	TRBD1	CATSRDRQGVTIYF	TGTGCCACCAGCAGAGATCGGCAGGGGGTAACCATATATTTT
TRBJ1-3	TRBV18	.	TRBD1	CASSPGTAGNTIYF	TGTGCCAGCTCACCCGGGACAGCTGGAAACACCATATATTTT
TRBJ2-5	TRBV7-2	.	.	CASSFRRQETQYF	TGTGCCAGCAGCTTTCGCAGGCAAGAGACCCAGTACTTC
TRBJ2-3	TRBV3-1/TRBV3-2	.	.	CASSQEDGQPTDTQYF	TGTGCCAGCAGCCAGGAGGATGGACAGCCCACAGATACGCAGTATTTT
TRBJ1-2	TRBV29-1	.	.	CSVFDRSYTF	TGCAGCGTTTTCGACAGAAGCTACACCTTC
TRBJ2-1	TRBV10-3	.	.	CAISGAPPYSHNEQFF	TGTGCCATCAGTGGGGCGCCACCTTATTCCCACAATGAGCAGTTCTTC
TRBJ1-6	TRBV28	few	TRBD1	CASSSSRTGGTLHF	TGTGCCAGCAGTTCCTCCCGGACAGGTGGCACCCTCCACTTT
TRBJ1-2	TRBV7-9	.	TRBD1	CASSQGQGPNYGYTF	TGTGCCAGCAGCCAGGGACAGGGGCCAAACTATGGCTACACCTTC
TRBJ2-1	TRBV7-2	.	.	CASSPSAGLHNEQFF	TGTGCCAGCAGCCCTTCGGCGGGGCTTCACAATGAGCAGTTCTTC
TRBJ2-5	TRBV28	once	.	CASSPRVGETQYF	TGTGCCAGCAGCCCCAGGGTTGGCGAGACCCAGTACTTC
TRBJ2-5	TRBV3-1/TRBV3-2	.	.	CASSPGIAVQETQYF	TGTGCCAGCAGCCCCGGGATAGCGGTTCAAGAGACCCAGTACTTC
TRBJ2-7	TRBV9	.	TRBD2	CASSPDRGLAGEDEQYF	TGTGCCAGCAGCCCAGATAGGGGACTAGCGGGAGAGGACGAGCAGTACTTC
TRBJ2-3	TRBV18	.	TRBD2	CASSPPLAGNADTQYF	TGTGCCAGCTCACCACCACTAGCGGGAAACGCAGATACGCAGTATTTT
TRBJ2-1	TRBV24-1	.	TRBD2	CATSDFTVTSGSREQFF	TGTGCCACCAGTGATTTTACCGTTACTAGCGGGTCTAGAGAGCAGTTCTTC
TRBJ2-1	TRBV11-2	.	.	CASSLEAGSYNEQFF	TGTGCCAGCAGCTTAGAAGCGGGTTCCTACAATGAGCAGTTCTTC
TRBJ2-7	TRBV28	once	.	CASSFSLRGYEQYF	TGTGCCAGCAGTTTCTCCCTACGAGGCTACGAGCAGTACTTC
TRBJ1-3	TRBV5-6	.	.	CASSLARENTIYF	TGTGCCAGCAGCTTGGCGAGGGAAAACACCATATATTTT
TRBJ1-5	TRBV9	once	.	CASSVGWGGNQPQHF	TGTGCCAGCAGCGTAGGTTGGGGGGGCAATCAGCCCCAGCATTTT
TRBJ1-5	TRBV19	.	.	CASSSLNQPQHF	TGTGCCAGTAGTTCCTTGAATCAGCCCCAGCATTTT
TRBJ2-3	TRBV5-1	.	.	CASSLLASDTQYF	TGCGCCAGCAGCTTGCTAGCGTCAGATACGCAGTATTTT
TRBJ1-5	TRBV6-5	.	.	CASSPGTLSNQPQHF	TGTGCCAGCAGTCCCGGGACATTAAGCAATCAGCCCCAGCATTTT
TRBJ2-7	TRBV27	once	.	CASSFGRTYEQYF	TGTGCCAGCAGTTTTGGGAGAACCTACGAGCAGTACTTC
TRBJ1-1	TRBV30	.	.	CACSQGNTEAFF	TGTGCCTGTTCTCAGGGGAACACTGAAGCTTTCTTT
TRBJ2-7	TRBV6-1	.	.	CASSEASRGEEQYF	TGTGCCAGCAGTGAAGCCAGCAGGGGGGAAGAGCAGTACTTC
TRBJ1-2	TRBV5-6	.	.	CASSLRPPGHRYTF	TGTGCCAGCAGCTTGAGACCTCCGGGTCATCGATACACCTTC
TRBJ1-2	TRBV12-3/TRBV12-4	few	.	CASSLTGNYGYTF	TGTGCCAGCAGTTTAACAGGGAACTATGGCTACACCTTC
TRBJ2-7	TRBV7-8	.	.	CASSLDRSSYEQYF	TGTGCCAGCAGCTTAGACAGGAGCTCCTACGAGCAGTACTTC
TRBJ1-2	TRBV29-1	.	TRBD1	CSVEVLRQGFYGYTF	TGCAGCGTTGAAGTTCTGCGACAGGGTTTTTATGGCTACACCTTC
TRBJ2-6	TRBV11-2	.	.	CASSSKGLARANVLTF	TGTGCCAGCAGTTCCAAAGGCTTAGCCAGGGCCAACGTCCTGACTTTC
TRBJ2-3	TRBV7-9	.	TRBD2	CASSGGLATNRDTQYF	TGTGCCAGCAGCGGCGGACTAGCGACTAATAGGGATACGCAGTATTTT
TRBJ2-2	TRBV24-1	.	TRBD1	CATSDPLGDREGSTGELFF	TGTGCCACCAGTGATCCGTTAGGCGACAGGGAAGGTAGCACCGGGGAGCTGTTTTTT
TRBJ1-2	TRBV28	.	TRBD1	CASSLGTGNNYGYTF	TGTGCCAGCAGTTTAGGGACAGGGAATAACTATGGCTACACCTTC
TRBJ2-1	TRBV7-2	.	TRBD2	CASSSLAGGRDEQFF	TGTGCCAGCAGCTCCCTAGCGGGAGGGAGGGATGAGCAGTTCTTC
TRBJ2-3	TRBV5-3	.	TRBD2	CARSLFLGLAGEPETDTQYF	TGTGCCAGAAGCTTGTTCCTCGGCCTAGCGGGAGAGCCGGAAACAGATACGCAGTATTTT
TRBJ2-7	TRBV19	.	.	CASSRGQSTYEQYF	TGTGCCAGTAGTCGTGGACAGAGTACCTACGAGCAGTACTTC
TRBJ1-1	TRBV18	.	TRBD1	CASSSGQGNTEAFF	TGTGCCAGCTCTTCGGGACAGGGCAATACTGAAGCTTTCTTT
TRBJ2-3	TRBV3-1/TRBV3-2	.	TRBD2	CASSQDSGRAVDTQYF	TGTGCCAGCAGCCAAGATAGCGGGAGGGCCGTAGATACGCAGTATTTT
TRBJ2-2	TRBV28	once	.	CASSSGSGTGELFF	TGTGCCAGCAGTTCCGGGTCGGGAACCGGGGAGCTGTTTTTT
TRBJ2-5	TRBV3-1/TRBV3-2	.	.	CASSSGLVTQYF	TGTGCCAGCAGCTCAGGGTTGGTAACCCAGTACTTC